This T cell receptor (beta chain) derives from a study of blood T cell repertoires in COVID-19. The overall study: COVID-19 samples from acute and convalescent phases originated in the United States, Italy and Spain. PBMCs, B-cell-depleted T cells, or T cells provided the cDNA or gDNA that made up the material.

The data were produced by immunoSEQ multiplex PCR, yet TCRdb's version contains in-frame clones alone and is incomplete. The table lists tens of thousands of clones, over 75% of them singletons. This CDR3 contains 16 residues. The V and J ends lost 1 base and 0 bases, in that order; junction bases with no gene match: 2. Germline CDR1 and CDR2: KGHSH and LQKENI. This TCR derives from a woman aged 55-69 years with acute or convalescent COVID-19. The chain combines TRBV18 with TRBJ1-3; 8 bases fit TRBD1. Sequencing was done on a sample of peripheral blood. The CDR3, as DNA: TGTGCCAGCTCACCACTAGGACAGGGCTCTGGAAACACCATATATTTT. This translates into CASSPLGQGSGNTIYF.